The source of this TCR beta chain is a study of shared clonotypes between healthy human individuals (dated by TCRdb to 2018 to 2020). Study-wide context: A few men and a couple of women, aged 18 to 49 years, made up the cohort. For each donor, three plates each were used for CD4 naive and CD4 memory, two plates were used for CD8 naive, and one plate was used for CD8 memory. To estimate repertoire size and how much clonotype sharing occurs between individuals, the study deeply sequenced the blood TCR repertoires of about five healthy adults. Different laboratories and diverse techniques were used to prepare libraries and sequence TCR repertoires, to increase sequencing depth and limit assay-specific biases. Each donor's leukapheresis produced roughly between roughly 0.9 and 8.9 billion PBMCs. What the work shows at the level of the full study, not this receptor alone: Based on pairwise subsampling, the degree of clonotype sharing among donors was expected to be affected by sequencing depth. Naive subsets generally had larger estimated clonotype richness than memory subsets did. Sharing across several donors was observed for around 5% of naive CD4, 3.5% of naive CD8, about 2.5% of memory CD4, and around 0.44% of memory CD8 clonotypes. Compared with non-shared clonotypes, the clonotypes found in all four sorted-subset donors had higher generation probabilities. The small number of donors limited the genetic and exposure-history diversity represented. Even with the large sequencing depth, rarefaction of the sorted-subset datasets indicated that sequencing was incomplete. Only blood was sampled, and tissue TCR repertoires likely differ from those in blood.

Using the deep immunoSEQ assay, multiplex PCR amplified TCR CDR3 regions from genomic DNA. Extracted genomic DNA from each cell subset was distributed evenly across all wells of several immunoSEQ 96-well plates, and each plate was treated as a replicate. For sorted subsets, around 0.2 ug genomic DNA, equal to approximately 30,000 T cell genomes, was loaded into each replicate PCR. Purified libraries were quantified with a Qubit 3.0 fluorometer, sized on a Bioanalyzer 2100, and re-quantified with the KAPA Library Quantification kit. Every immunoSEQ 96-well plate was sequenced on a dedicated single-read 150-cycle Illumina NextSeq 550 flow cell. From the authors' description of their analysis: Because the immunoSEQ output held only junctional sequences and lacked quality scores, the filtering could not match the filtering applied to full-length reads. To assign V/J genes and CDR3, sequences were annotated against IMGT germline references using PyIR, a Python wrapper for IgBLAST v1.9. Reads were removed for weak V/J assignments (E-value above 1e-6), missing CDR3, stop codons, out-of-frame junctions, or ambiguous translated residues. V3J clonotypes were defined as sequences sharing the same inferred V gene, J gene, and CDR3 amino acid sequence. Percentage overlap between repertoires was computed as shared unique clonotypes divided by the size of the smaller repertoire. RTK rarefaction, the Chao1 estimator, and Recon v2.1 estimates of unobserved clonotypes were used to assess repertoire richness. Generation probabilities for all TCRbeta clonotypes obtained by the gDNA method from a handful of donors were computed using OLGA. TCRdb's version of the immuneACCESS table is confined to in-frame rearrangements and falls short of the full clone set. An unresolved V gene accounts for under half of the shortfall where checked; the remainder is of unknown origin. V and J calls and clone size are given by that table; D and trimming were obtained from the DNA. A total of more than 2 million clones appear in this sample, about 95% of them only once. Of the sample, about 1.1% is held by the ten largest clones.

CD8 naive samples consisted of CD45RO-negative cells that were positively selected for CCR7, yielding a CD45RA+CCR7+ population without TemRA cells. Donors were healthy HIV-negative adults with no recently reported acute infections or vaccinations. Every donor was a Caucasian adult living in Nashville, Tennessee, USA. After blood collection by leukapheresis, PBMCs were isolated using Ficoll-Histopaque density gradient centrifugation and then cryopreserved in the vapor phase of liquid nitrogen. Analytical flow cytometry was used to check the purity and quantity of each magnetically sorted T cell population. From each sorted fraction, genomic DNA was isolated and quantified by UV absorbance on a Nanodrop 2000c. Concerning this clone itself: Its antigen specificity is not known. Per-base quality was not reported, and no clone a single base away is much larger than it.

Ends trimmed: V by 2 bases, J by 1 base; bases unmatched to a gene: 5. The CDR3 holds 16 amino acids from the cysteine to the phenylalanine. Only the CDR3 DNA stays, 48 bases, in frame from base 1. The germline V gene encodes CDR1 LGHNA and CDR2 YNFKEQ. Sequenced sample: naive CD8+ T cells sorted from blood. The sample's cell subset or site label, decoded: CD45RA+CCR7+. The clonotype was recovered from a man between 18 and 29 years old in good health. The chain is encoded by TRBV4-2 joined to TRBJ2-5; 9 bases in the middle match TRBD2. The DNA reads TGTGCCAGCAGCCAAAGCCTAGCGGGGACCCAAGAGACCCAGTACTTC. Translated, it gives CASSQSLAGTQETQYF.